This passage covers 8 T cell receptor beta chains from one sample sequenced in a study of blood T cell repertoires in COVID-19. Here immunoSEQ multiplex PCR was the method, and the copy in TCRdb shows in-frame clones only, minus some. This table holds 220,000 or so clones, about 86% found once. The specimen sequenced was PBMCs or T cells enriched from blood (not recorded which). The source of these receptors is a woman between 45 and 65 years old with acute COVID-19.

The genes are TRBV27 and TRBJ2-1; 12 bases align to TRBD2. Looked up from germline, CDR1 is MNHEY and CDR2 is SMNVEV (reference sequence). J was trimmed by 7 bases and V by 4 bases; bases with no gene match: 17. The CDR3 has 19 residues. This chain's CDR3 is CASSSRLAGVWRGENEQFF. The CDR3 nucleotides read TGTGCCAGCAGTTCCCGACTAGCGGGAGTATGGCGGGGGGAAAATGAGCAGTTCTTC.

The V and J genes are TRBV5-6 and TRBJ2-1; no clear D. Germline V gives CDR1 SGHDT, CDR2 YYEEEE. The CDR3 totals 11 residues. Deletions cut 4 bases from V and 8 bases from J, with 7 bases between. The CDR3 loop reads CASSLQYEQFF. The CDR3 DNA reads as TGTGCCAGCAGCCTACAGTATGAGCAGTTCTTC.

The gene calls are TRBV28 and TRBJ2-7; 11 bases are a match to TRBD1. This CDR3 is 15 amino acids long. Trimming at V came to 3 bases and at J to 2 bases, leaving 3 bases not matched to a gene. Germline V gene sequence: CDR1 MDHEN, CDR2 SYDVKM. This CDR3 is CASSLPGQGAYEQYF. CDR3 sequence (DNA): TGTGCCAGCAGTTTGCCGGGACAGGGGGCCTACGAGCAGTACTTC.

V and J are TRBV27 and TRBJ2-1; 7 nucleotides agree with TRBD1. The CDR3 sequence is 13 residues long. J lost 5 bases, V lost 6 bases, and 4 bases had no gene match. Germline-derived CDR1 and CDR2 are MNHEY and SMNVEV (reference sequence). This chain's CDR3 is CASSSGQNNEQFF. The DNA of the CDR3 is TGTGCCAGCAGCTCGGGACAGAACAATGAGCAGTTCTTC.

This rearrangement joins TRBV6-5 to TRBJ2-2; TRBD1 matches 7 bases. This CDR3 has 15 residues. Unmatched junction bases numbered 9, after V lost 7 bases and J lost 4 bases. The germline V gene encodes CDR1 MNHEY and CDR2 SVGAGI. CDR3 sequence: CASTAYRGITGELFF. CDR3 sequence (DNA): TGTGCCAGCACTGCATACAGGGGAATCACCGGGGAGCTGTTTTTT.

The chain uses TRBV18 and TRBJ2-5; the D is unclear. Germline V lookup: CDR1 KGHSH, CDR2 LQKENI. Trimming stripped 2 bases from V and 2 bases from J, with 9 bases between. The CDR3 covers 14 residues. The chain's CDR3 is CASSPGPGQETQYF. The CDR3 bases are TGTGCCAGCTCACCAGGGCCAGGTCAAGAGACCCAGTACTTC.

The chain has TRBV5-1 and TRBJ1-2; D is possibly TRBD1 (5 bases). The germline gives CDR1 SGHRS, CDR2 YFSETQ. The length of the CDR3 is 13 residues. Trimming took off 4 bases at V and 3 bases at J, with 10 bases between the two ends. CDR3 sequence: CASSPDRDYGYTF. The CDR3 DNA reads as TGCGCCAGCAGCCCCGACAGAGACTATGGCTACACCTTC.

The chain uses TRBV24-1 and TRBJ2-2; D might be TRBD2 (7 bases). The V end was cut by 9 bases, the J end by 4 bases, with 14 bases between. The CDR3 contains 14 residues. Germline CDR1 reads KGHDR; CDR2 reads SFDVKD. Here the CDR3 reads CATGGGQLTGELFF. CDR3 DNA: TGTGCCACCGGGGGGGGACAACTCACCGGGGAGCTGTTTTTT.